The 16 T cell receptor beta chains below come from one sample, sequenced in a study of blood T cell repertoires in COVID-19. Generated by immunoSEQ multiplex PCR, the TCRdb table keeps only in-frame clones and is missing some. The sample has about 50,000 clones, 90% seen once. Input material: peripheral blood. The receptor source for this set is a woman over 75 with acute or convalescent COVID-19.

V is TRBV6-5 and J is TRBJ2-7; D might be TRBD1 (6 bases). The CDR3 covers 14 residues. Germline assignment: CDR1 MNHEY and CDR2 SVGAGI. Trimming took off 6 bases at V and 2 bases at J, with 14 bases between the two ends. This CDR3 reads CASSPRSGAYEQYF. The CDR3 DNA follows: TGTGCCAGCAGCCCCAGGTCAGGGGCCTACGAGCAGTACTTC.

The chain uses TRBV11-2 and TRBJ2-7; TRBD2 matches 10 bases. Per the germline V gene, CDR1 is SGHAT and CDR2 is FQNNGV. The CDR3 consists of 18 residues. The trim removed 1 base at V and 6 bases at J, leaving 15 bases unmatched. CDR3 region: CASSLGRASSGSRFEQYF. In DNA form, the CDR3 reads TGTGCCAGCAGCTTAGGCAGGGCGTCTAGCGGGAGCCGATTCGAGCAGTACTTC.

V and J are TRBV6-5 and TRBJ2-1; TRBD1 matches at 9 bases. Trimming at V came to 6 bases and at J to 5 bases, leaving 8 bases not matched to a gene. There are 15 residues in the CDR3. Germline V lookup: CDR1 MNHEY, CDR2 SVGAGI. CDR3 coding DNA: TGTGCCAGCAGGGGACAGGGAAATCCCAACAATGAGCAGTTCTTC. The encoded protein is CASRGQGNPNNEQFF.

This rearrangement joins TRBV7-9 to TRBJ2-5; D is perhaps TRBD1 (5 bases). The V and J ends lost 1 base and 5 bases respectively, with 8 bases between them. There are 13 residues in the CDR3. Per germline, CDR1 SEHNR and CDR2 FQNEAQ (reference sequence). The DNA for the CDR3 is TGTGCCAGCAGCTTAGTGGACACCGAGACCCAGTACTTC. It encodes CASSLVDTETQYF. The full variable domain, in which reference TRBV7-9 and TRBJ2-5 provide the parts outside the CDR3, is DTGVSQNPRHKITKRGQNVTFRCDPISEHNRLYWYRQTLGQGPEFLTYFQNEAQLEKSRLLSDRFSAERPKGSFSTLEIQRTEQGDSAMYLCASSLVDTETQYFGPGTRLLVL.

The chain couples TRBV6-4 to TRBJ2-2, with 9 bases matching TRBD2. The CDR3 runs 14 residues. Trimming took 6 bases from V and 5 from J; bases not matched to a gene: 4. From germline, CDR1 is MRHNA and CDR2 SNTAGT. CDR3 sequence (DNA): TGTGCCAGCAGAGTACTAGCGGGTACCGGGGAGCTGTTTTTT. Residues: CASRVLAGTGELFF.

The V call is TRBV7-2, the J call TRBJ1-5; 7 bases agree with TRBD1. With 0 bases clipped from V and 1 base from J, the junction kept 0 bases outside the gene matches. Germline V CDR1 and CDR2: SGHTA, FQGNSA. The CDR3 has 15 amino acids. The DNA of the CDR3 is TGTGCCAGCAGCTTAGCAGGGGGCAGCAATCAGCCCCAGCATTTT. This codes for CASSLAGGSNQPQHF.

The V and J genes are TRBV6-5 and TRBJ2-7; 9 bases align to TRBD1. CDR1 MNHEY and CDR2 SVGAGI come from the germline V gene. The CDR3 contains 14 residues. V trimming: 10 bases; J trimming: 0 bases; junction bases outside the gene matches: 7. The CDR3 coding sequence is TGTGCCACCGTGCCGGGACAGGGCTCCTACGAGCAGTACTTC. Translated, it gives CATVPGQGSYEQYF.

In regard to this clone: A junction boundary mismatches the germline segment, possibly from a read error. The rearrangement joins TRBV30 to TRBJ1-2; D is unresolved. This CDR3 is 11 amino acids long. CDR1 and CDR2 (germline): GTSNPN, SVGIG (reference sequence). The CDR3 DNA reads as TGTGCCTGGAGTGTCGTCGTGAGGGCAATGTTC. It codes for CAWSVVVRAMF.

The chain couples TRBV24-1 to TRBJ2-5; 7 nucleotides line up with TRBD1. J was trimmed by 5 bases and V by 0 bases; bases with no gene match: 8. The CDR3 extends over 16 amino acids. CDR1 KGHDR and CDR2 SFDVKD come from the germline V gene. The CDR3 loop reads CATSDLGDSSRETQYF. The DNA for the CDR3 is TGTGCCACCAGTGATTTGGGGGACAGTTCCAGGGAGACCCAGTACTTC.

The sample holds one count of this clone. The chain uses TRBV5-1 and TRBJ2-7; 9 bases agree with TRBD1. Looked up from germline, CDR1 is SGHRS and CDR2 is YFSETQ. This CDR3 comprises 14 residues. Germline trimming cut 0 bases from V and 8 bases from J; bases unmatched to any gene: 6. The CDR3 sequence: CASSLGTGEEKQYF. CDR3 nucleotides: TGCGCCAGCAGCTTGGGGACAGGGGAAGAAAAGCAGTACTTC.

The CDR3 DNA reads TGTGCCAGCAGCCAAGGCGGGACCAGCTCCTACGAGCAGTACTTC. It is translated as CASSQGGTSSYEQYF. The V call is TRBV3-1 (or the pseudogene TRBV3-2), the J call TRBJ2-7; weak D call: TRBD2 (6 bases). V lost 1 base and J lost 0, with 10 bases in between. The CDR3 runs to 15 residues. Per the germline V gene, CDR1 is LGHDT and CDR2 is YNNKEL (reference sequence).

CDR3 coding DNA: TGTGCCAGTAGTCCGAGGGGGACAGGGGCGGACTATGGCTACACCTTC. Translating it yields CASSPRGTGADYGYTF. The chain combines TRBV19 with TRBJ1-2; 10 bases fit TRBD1. The CDR3 covers 16 residues. CDR1 and CDR2 (germline): LNHDA, SQIVND (reference sequence). The ends lost 5 bases at V and 3 bases at J; junction bases unmatched: 9.

CDR3 sequence reads: CASSINAGWSNQPQHF. For the CDR3, the DNA is TGTGCCAGTAGTATAAACGCAGGCTGGAGCAATCAGCCCCAGCATTTT. The chain has TRBV19 and TRBJ1-5; no definite D call. Trimming left V 2 bases short and J 1 base short, with 12 bases between. The CDR3 is 16 amino acids. From germline, CDR1 is LNHDA and CDR2 SQIVND (reference sequence).

This chain connects TRBV2 to TRBJ2-7, with D perhaps TRBD2 (5 bases). V was clipped by 7 bases and J by 3 bases, with 16 bases between them. The CDR3 runs 14 residues. Per the germline V gene, CDR1 is SNHLY and CDR2 is FYNNEI. The DNA for the CDR3 is TGTGCCAGCATTTCCGACTACGACGACTACGAGCAGTACTTC. This sequence encodes CASISDYDDYEQYF.

This chain connects TRBV18 to TRBJ2-5, with a possible D match to TRBD2 (5 bases). The CDR3 spans 14 residues. The germline CDR1 and CDR2 sequences are KGHSH and LQKENI. The V end was cut by 0 bases, the J end by 5 bases, with 10 bases between. CDR3 amino acids: CASSPPPRRETQYF. CDR3 nucleotide sequence: TGTGCCAGCTCACCACCGCCGAGGAGGGAGACCCAGTACTTC.

The chain carries TRBV4-3 and TRBJ2-1; a possible D gene is TRBD2 (5 bases). Germline-derived CDR1 and CDR2 are LGHNA and YSLEER. The CDR3 runs 15 residues. V lost 0 bases and J 6 bases, leaving 12 bases between the germline ends. CDR3 amino acids: CASSQESLAANEQFF. DNA of the CDR3: TGCGCCAGCAGCCAAGAAAGCCTAGCCGCCAATGAGCAGTTCTTC.